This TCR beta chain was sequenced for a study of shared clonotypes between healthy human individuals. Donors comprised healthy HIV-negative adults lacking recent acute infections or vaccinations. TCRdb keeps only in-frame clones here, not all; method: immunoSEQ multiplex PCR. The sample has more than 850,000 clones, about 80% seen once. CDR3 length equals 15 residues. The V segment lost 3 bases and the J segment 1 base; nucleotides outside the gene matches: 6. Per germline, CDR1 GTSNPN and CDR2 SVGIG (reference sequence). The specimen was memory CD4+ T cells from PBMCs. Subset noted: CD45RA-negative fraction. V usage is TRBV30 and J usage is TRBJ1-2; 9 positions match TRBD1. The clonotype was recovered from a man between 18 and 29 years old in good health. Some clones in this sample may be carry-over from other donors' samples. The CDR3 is CAWSLGTGNNYGYTF. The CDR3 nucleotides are TGTGCCTGGAGCTTAGGGACAGGGAATAACTATGGCTACACCTTC. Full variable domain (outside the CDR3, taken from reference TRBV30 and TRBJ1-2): SQTIHQWPATLVQPVGSPLSLECTVEGTSNPNLYWYRQAAGRGLQLLFYSVGIGQISSEVPQNLSASRPQDRQFILSSKKLLLSDSGFYLCAWSLGTGNNYGYTFGSGTRLTVV.